These 10 T cell receptor beta chains share one sample of origin, sequenced in a study of shared clonotypes between healthy human individuals. TCRdb's copy holds only in-frame clones and misses some; the assay was immunoSEQ multiplex PCR. The sample has 2 million to 2.5 million clones, approximately 94% seen once; the top ten hold roughly 0.13%. Sequenced: naive CD4+ T cells sorted from blood. As for subset: CD45RA+ positively selected. The source of these receptors is a man in his late teens or twenties in good health.

This rearrangement joins TRBV9 to TRBJ1-1; D may be TRBD1 (5 bases). This CDR3 comprises 12 residues. V lost 6 bases and J lost 1, with 7 bases in between. Looked up from germline, CDR1 is SGDLS and CDR2 is YYNGEE. In DNA form, the CDR3 reads TGTGCCAGCAAAGGGGAGAACACTGAAGCTTTCTTT. Its protein is CASKGENTEAFF. Full variable domain (remainder filled in from reference TRBV9 and TRBJ1-1): DSGVTQTPKHLITATGQRVTLRCSPRSGDLSVYWYQQSLDQGLQFLIQYYNGEERAKGNILERFSAQQFPDLHSELNLSSLELGDSALYFCASKGENTEAFFGQGTRLTVV.

A few counts support this clone. V is TRBV19 and J is TRBJ1-6, with D hard to call. V lost 5 bases and J 9 bases, leaving 8 bases between the germline ends. Germline V gives CDR1 LNHDA, CDR2 SQIVND (reference sequence). The CDR3 length is 12 residues. The CDR3 DNA reads as TGTGCCAGTAGTTCCGTGGGTTCACCCCTCCACTTT. It translates to CASSSVGSPLHF.

This clone was recorded a few times. This sequence joins TRBV11-2 and TRBJ1-6; 7 bases fit TRBD1. Trimming removed 4 bases from V and 4 bases from J; junction bases left unmatched: 1. CDR3 size: 14 residues. Per the germline V gene, CDR1 is SGHAT and CDR2 is FQNNGV. The CDR3 DNA follows: TGTGCCAGCAGCTCGGGACAGTATAATTCACCCCTCCACTTT. It translates to CASSSGQYNSPLHF.

The chain couples TRBV11-3 to TRBJ1-5; perhaps TRBD1 as D (5 bases). Germline lookup yields CDR1 SGHNT and CDR2 YENEEA. V gave up 5 bases and J gave up 7 bases, with 12 bases separating them. The CDR3 spans 13 residues. The CDR3, as DNA: TGTGCCAGCAGCCCCCGCGGGGCACAGCCCCAGCATTTT. Amino acid sequence: CASSPRGAQPQHF. Supplemented by reference TRBV11-3 and TRBJ1-5, the full variable domain reads EAGVVQSPRYKIIEKKQPVAFWCNPISGHNTLYWYLQNLGQGPELLIRYENEEAVDDSQLPKDRFSAERLKGVDSTLKIQPAELGDSAVYLCASSPRGAQPQHFGDGTRLSIL.

The chain carries TRBV18 and TRBJ1-2; no clear D gene. The germline V and J ends were trimmed by 2 bases and 8 bases, with 15 bases remaining between them. CDR3 length: 14 residues. Germline lookup yields CDR1 KGHSH and CDR2 LQKENI. The CDR3 is CASSPTEGSDGYTF. The DNA for the CDR3 is TGTGCCAGCTCACCAACGGAAGGATCTGACGGCTACACCTTC.

V gene TRBV2 combines with J gene TRBJ2-5; 9 bases map to TRBD1. V gave up 5 bases and J gave up 5 bases; unmatched junction bases: 6. This CDR3 is built from 14 residues. CDR1 SNHLY and CDR2 FYNNEI come from the germline V gene. The CDR3 loop is CASSLQGAEETQYF. In nucleotides, the CDR3 is TGTGCCAGCAGTTTACAGGGGGCGGAGGAGACCCAGTACTTC.

The chain recombines TRBV28 with TRBJ1-4; 10 bases line up with TRBD1. This CDR3 is built from 14 residues. The germline gives CDR1 MDHEN, CDR2 SYDVKM. After removal of 5 bases from V and 11 bases from J, the junction contained 8 bases not matched to a gene. The CDR3 protein is CASSPGTGDTKLFF. The CDR3 DNA reads TGTGCCAGCAGTCCCGGGACAGGGGATACCAAACTGTTTTTT.

This clone was counted between two and nine times. The V and J genes are TRBV7-9 and TRBJ2-7, with D hard to call. The V and J ends lost 4 bases and 1 base respectively, with 5 bases between them. Germline V gives CDR1 SEHNR, CDR2 FQNEAQ (reference sequence). CDR3 length: 12 amino acids. CDR3: CASSSISYEQYF. Here the CDR3 DNA reads TGTGCCAGCAGCTCAATTTCCTACGAGCAGTACTTC.

This chain joins TRBV5-4 and TRBJ2-5, with D uncertain. Trimming cost V 3 bases and J 2 bases, with 11 bases left between them. From germline, CDR1 is SGHNT and CDR2 YYREEE (reference sequence). CDR3 length: 14 amino acids. The CDR3 region is CASSSDPVQETQYF. The CDR3 nucleotides are TGTGCCAGCAGCTCTGATCCGGTTCAAGAGACCCAGTACTTC.

The DNA of the CDR3 is TGTGCCAGCAGTGCGGCTAGCGGGGGGCCTCCCCAAGAGACCCAGTACTTC. Its protein product is CASSAASGGPPQETQYF. The J gene is TRBJ2-5, the V gene TRBV6-1; 11 bases are a match to TRBD2. The CDR3 has 17 residues. Germline trimming cut 4 bases from V and 1 base from J; bases unmatched to any gene: 8. Germline lookup yields CDR1 MNHNS and CDR2 SASEGT.